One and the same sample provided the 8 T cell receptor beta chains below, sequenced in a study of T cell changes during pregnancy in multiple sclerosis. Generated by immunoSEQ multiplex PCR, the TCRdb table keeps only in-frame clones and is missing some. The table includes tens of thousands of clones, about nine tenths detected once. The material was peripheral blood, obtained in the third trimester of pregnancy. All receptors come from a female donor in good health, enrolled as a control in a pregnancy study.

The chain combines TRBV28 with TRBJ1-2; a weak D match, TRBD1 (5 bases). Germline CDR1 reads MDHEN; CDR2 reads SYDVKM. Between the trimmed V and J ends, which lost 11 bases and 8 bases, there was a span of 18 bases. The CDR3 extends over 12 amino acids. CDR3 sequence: CAGREGLGGYTF. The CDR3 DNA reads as TGTGCCGGACGGGAGGGGTTGGGGGGCTACACCTTC.

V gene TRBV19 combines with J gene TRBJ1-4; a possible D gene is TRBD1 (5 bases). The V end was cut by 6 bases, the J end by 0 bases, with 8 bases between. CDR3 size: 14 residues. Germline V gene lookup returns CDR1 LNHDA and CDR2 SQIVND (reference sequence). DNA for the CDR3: TGTGCCAGTAGGCTGACAGCAACTAATGAAAAACTGTTTTTT. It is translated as CASRLTATNEKLFF.

CDR3 in DNA: TGTGCCAGTAGTATAACTAGCGGGTCACGGGAGACCCAGTACTTC. Encoded protein: CASSITSGSRETQYF. V usage is TRBV19 and J usage is TRBJ2-5; 9 bases fit TRBD2. CDR1 is LNHDA, CDR2 SQIVND, per germline (reference sequence). V shed 2 bases and J 5 bases; nucleotides not matched to a gene: 6. This CDR3 spans 15 amino acids.

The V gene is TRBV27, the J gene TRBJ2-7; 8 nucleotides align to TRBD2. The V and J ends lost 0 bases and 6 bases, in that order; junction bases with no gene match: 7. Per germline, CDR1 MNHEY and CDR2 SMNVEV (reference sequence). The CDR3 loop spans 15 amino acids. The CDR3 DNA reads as TGTGCCAGCAGTTTATCCGCTAGCGGGCCAGGCGAGCAGTACTTC. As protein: CASSLSASGPGEQYF.

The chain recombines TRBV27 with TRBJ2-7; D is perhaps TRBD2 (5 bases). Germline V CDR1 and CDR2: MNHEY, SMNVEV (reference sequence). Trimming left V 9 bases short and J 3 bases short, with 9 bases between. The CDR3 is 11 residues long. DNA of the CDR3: TGTGCCAGTGCGGGTATCTACGAGCAGTACTTC. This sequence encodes CASAGIYEQYF.

CDR3 region: CASSLGPQGVAFF. The DNA for the CDR3 is TGTGCCAGCAGCTTGGGACCACAGGGCGTAGCTTTCTTT. The chain employs TRBV5-6 and TRBJ1-1; TRBD1 is a possible D gene (6 bases). This CDR3 is 13 amino acids long. Germline V gene sequence: CDR1 SGHDT, CDR2 YYEEEE. Trimming shortened V by 0 bases and J by 10 bases, and 13 bases separated the two germline ends.

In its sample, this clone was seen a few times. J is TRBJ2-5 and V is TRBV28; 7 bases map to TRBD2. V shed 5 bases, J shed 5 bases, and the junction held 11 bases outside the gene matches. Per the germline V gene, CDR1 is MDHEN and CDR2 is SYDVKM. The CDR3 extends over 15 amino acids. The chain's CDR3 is CASSPRLARRETQYF. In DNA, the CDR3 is TGTGCCAGCAGTCCCCGACTAGCCAGAAGGGAGACCCAGTACTTC. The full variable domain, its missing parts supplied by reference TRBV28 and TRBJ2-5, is DVKVTQSSRYLVKRTGEKVFLECVQDMDHENMFWYRQDPGLGLRLIYFSYDVKMKEKGDIPEGYSVSREKKERFSLILESASTNQTSMYLCASSPRLARRETQYFGPGTRLLVL.

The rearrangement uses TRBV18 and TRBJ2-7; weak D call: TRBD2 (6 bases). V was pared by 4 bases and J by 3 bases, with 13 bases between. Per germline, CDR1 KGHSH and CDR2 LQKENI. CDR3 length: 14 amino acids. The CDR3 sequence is CASSQEGYVYEQYF. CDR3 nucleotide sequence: TGTGCCAGCTCACAGGAGGGCTACGTCTACGAGCAGTACTTC.